This T cell receptor (beta chain) originates from a study of T cell repertoires in cytomegalovirus infection. This clonotype was recorded a few times. The antigen remains undetermined. Study-wide findings and caveats: Clonotype analysis showed dominance of the ex vivo response by HLA-C-restricted CMV-specific TCR beta clonotypes.

The germline V gene has CDR1 SGHTA and CDR2 FQGNSA. Trimming pared 4 bases from V and 6 bases from J, leaving 7 bases between. There are 12 residues in the CDR3. MiXCR was run by TCRdb on the reads, yielding one entry per CDR3 protein. The sample consists of some 590,000 distinct CDR3 sequences, around 40% of them appearing once. The source of this sequence is a human donor in good health (CMV status not recorded). Some clones in this sample may be carry-over from other donors' samples. The rearrangement joins TRBV7-2 to TRBJ1-5; D is uncertain. The sequenced sample was cultured PBMCs, obtained from culture after CMV antigen stimulation. The CDR3 DNA sequence: TGTGCCAGCAGCTCGTACGGTCAGCCCCAGCATTTT. The encoded protein is CASSSYGQPQHF.